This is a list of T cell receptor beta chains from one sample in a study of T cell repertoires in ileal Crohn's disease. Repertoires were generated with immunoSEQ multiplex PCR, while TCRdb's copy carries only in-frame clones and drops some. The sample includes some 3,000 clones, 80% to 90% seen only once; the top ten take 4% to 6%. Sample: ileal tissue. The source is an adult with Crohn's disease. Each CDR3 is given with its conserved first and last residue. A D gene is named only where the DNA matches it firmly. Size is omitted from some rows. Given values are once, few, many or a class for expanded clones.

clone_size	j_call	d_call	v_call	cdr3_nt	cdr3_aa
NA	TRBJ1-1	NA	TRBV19	TGTGCCAGTAGTATCCTCGATTGGAACACTGAAGCTTTCTTT	CASSILDWNTEAFF
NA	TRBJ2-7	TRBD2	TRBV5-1	TGCGCCAGCAGCTTGGGGGCTAGCGGGGAAGTCTACGAGCAGTACTTC	CASSLGASGEVYEQYF
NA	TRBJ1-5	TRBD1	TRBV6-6	TGTGCCAGCAGCCCTGGGACAGTTAATCAGCCCCAGCATTTT	CASSPGTVNQPQHF
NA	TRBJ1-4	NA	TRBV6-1	TGTGCCAGCAGTGAGGGAGGGGTAAATGAAAAACTGTTTTTT	CASSEGGVNEKLFF
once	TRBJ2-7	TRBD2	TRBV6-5	TGTGCCAGCAGCTACCAGGCGGGGGGGACCTACGAGCAGTACTTC	CASSYQAGGTYEQYF
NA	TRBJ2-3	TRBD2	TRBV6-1	TGTGCCAGCAGTGAATATCCTAGCGGGGGTCCAGATACGCAGTATTTT	CASSEYPSGGPDTQYF
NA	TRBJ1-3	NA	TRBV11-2	TGTGCCAGCAGACAGAGCTCTGGAAACACCATATATTTT	CASRQSSGNTIYF
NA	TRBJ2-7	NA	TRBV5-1	TGCGCCAGCAGCAACTCCTACGAGCAGTACTTC	CASSNSYEQYF
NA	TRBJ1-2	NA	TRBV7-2	TGTGCCAGCAGCTTAGTTCATGGCTACACCTTC	CASSLVHGYTF
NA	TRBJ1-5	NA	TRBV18	TGTGCCAGCTCACTAGAGGTTGATCAGCCCCAGCATTTT	CASSLEVDQPQHF
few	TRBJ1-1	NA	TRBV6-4	TGTGCCAGCAGTGACTCGTCCCTGACTGAAGCTTTCTTT	CASSDSSLTEAFF
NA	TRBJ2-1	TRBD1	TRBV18	TGTGCCAGCTCACCGACAAACAGGGGGCGAGGGGATGAGCAGTTCTTC	CASSPTNRGRGDEQFF
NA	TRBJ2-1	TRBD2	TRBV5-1	TGCGCCAGCAGCTTGGGGGGGACTAGCACCTACAATGAGCAGTTCTTC	CASSLGGTSTYNEQFF
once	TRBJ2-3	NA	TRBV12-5	TGTGCTAGTGGTCCCCCGCGGCCCACAGATACGCAGTATTTT	CASGPPRPTDTQYF